This T cell receptor (beta chain) came from a study of OX40 agonist ivuxolimab in advanced cancers. TCRdb's copy holds only in-frame clones and misses some; the assay was immunoSEQ multiplex PCR. Altogether around 68,000 clones are present, approximately 86% being singletons, with the ten largest covering about 2.5%. CDR3 length: 13 amino acids. The germline CDR1 and CDR2 sequences are SQVTM and ANQGSEA. V was cut by 3 bases and J by 1 base, with 9 bases left in between. The clonotype was recovered from an adult with an advanced solid tumor such as melanoma, head and neck, liver or kidney cancer. The sequencing used CD4+ or CD8+ T cells sorted from blood, collected in a trial of the OX40 agonist ivuxolimab. This chain uses TRBV29-1 with TRBJ1-1; D is uncertain. The CDR3 sequence: CSVDREGNTEAFF. CDR3 DNA sequence: TGCAGCGTTGATCGGGAGGGGAACACTGAAGCTTTCTTT.